A selection of T cell receptor beta chains follows, all from one sample in a study of neurological immune-mediated disorders. Via MiXCR, TCRdb re-called the 5' RACE reads, giving one row per CDR3 protein. In the table there are about 31,000 distinct CDR3 sequences, about 14% of which are singletons. Sequenced sample: CD4+ T cells from blood. The receptors here all came from a female donor with HTLV-1-associated myelopathy (HAM/TSP). CDR3s include the opening cysteine and the closing phenylalanine or tryptophan. The order of the fields is D gene, J gene, V gene, clone size, CDR3 protein, CDR3 DNA. D genes are given only for firm matches. Clone size is stated in some rows and not others, as once, few, many or a class when expanded.

d_call: TRBD2; j_call: TRBJ2-5; v_call: TRBV12-3/TRBV12-4; clone_size: many; cdr3_aa: CASSLMSSGQETQYF; cdr3_nt: TGTGCCAGCAGTTTGATGTCTAGCGGCCAAGAGACCCAGTACTTC
d_call: NA; j_call: TRBJ1-1; v_call: TRBV28; clone_size: many; cdr3_aa: CASSLIGGTEAFF; cdr3_nt: TGTGCCAGCAGTTTGATCGGGGGCACTGAAGCTTTCTTT
d_call: NA; j_call: TRBJ1-4; v_call: TRBV18; clone_size: many; cdr3_aa: CASSPRSYNEKLFF; cdr3_nt: TGTGCCAGCTCACCTCGCAGTTATAATGAAAAACTGTTTTTT
d_call: NA; j_call: TRBJ1-2; v_call: TRBV7-2; clone_size: many; cdr3_aa: CASSTGGGNGYTF; cdr3_nt: TGTGCCAGCAGCACCGGGGGGGGAAATGGCTACACCTTC
d_call: TRBD1; j_call: TRBJ1-1; v_call: TRBV29-1; clone_size: many; cdr3_aa: CSVEVTGAKNTEAFF; cdr3_nt: TGCAGCGTTGAAGTGACAGGGGCTAAGAACACTGAAGCTTTCTTT
d_call: TRBD2; j_call: TRBJ2-3; v_call: TRBV20-1; clone_size: many; cdr3_aa: CSAREVTSGGALYF; cdr3_nt: TGCAGTGCTAGAGAGGTGACTAGCGGGGGGGCCCTGTATTTT
d_call: NA; j_call: TRBJ2-1; v_call: TRBV7-9; clone_size: many; cdr3_aa: CASSLVRRSSYNEQFF; cdr3_nt: TGTGCCAGCAGCTTAGTTCGGAGGAGCTCCTACAATGAGCAGTTCTTC
d_call: TRBD2; j_call: TRBJ2-7; v_call: TRBV20-1; clone_size: many; cdr3_aa: CSARYGGAYEQYF; cdr3_nt: TGCAGTGCTAGATACGGGGGGGCCTACGAGCAGTACTTC
d_call: NA; j_call: TRBJ2-4; v_call: TRBV29-1; clone_size: many; cdr3_aa: CSAAQGRQKENIQYF; cdr3_nt: TGCAGCGCTGCCCAGGGACGACAGAAGGAAAACATTCAGTACTTC
d_call: NA; j_call: TRBJ1-4; v_call: TRBV20-1; clone_size: many; cdr3_aa: CSAPRDGGFEKLFF; cdr3_nt: TGCAGTGCTCCCCGGGACGGGGGATTTGAAAAACTGTTTTTT
d_call: NA; j_call: TRBJ1-1; v_call: TRBV20-1; clone_size: many; cdr3_aa: CSANMGWSTEAFF; cdr3_nt: TGCAGTGCGAACATGGGATGGTCCACTGAAGCTTTCTTT
d_call: TRBD2; j_call: TRBJ2-7; v_call: TRBV14; clone_size: many; cdr3_aa: CASSQVVGSGTSREQYF; cdr3_nt: TGTGCCAGCAGCCAAGTGGTAGGTAGCGGGACGTCGCGGGAGCAGTACTTC
d_call: TRBD1; j_call: TRBJ2-2; v_call: TRBV7-2; clone_size: NA; cdr3_aa: CASSLGVGQGTGELFF; cdr3_nt: TGTGCCAGCAGCTTAGGTGTGGGACAGGGAACCGGGGAGCTGTTTTTT
d_call: NA; j_call: TRBJ2-1; v_call: TRBV29-1; clone_size: many; cdr3_aa: CSVAIAEPYNEQFF; cdr3_nt: TGCAGCGTAGCTATAGCGGAGCCCTACAATGAGCAGTTCTTC
d_call: NA; j_call: TRBJ1-1; v_call: TRBV20-1; clone_size: many; cdr3_aa: CSARDPGTGWKEAFF; cdr3_nt: TGCAGTGCTAGAGATCCGGGCACAGGGTGGAAGGAAGCTTTCTTT
d_call: NA; j_call: TRBJ1-6; v_call: TRBV20-1; clone_size: many; cdr3_aa: CSARDFGGMDSPLHF; cdr3_nt: TGCAGTGCTAGAGATTTTGGAGGGATGGATTCACCCCTCCACTTT
d_call: TRBD2; j_call: TRBJ2-3; v_call: TRBV7-8; clone_size: many; cdr3_aa: CASSHPVGAGGQDTQYF; cdr3_nt: TGTGCCAGCAGCCACCCCGTCGGAGCGGGAGGGCAAGATACGCAGTATTTT
d_call: NA; j_call: TRBJ2-5; v_call: TRBV4-1; clone_size: many; cdr3_aa: CASSQDGQGSETQYF; cdr3_nt: TGCGCCAGCAGCCAAGATGGGCAGGGCTCGGAGACCCAGTACTTC
d_call: NA; j_call: TRBJ2-3; v_call: TRBV5-4; clone_size: many; cdr3_aa: CASSPYDPSTDTQYF; cdr3_nt: TGTGCCAGCAGCCCCTACGACCCTAGCACAGATACGCAGTATTTT
d_call: NA; j_call: TRBJ2-3; v_call: TRBV5-1; clone_size: many; cdr3_aa: CASSFSSDTQYF; cdr3_nt: TGCGCCAGCAGCTTTTCTTCAGATACGCAGTATTTT
d_call: TRBD2; j_call: TRBJ2-3; v_call: TRBV7-2; clone_size: medium-sized; cdr3_aa: CASSFRLASTDTQYF; cdr3_nt: TGTGCCAGCAGCTTCCGACTAGCTAGCACAGATACGCAGTATTTT
d_call: NA; j_call: TRBJ1-2; v_call: TRBV12-3/TRBV12-4; clone_size: many; cdr3_aa: CARGEDGQIYGYTF; cdr3_nt: TGTGCCAGAGGGGAGGACGGTCAAATCTATGGCTACACCTTC
d_call: NA; j_call: TRBJ2-7; v_call: TRBV20-1; clone_size: NA; cdr3_aa: CSAESHVGKMGEQYF; cdr3_nt: TGCAGTGCGGAGAGCCACGTGGGGAAGATGGGCGAGCAGTACTTC
d_call: NA; j_call: TRBJ2-1; v_call: TRBV5-1; clone_size: many; cdr3_aa: CASRGGEPMNEQFF; cdr3_nt: TGCGCCAGCAGAGGCGGGGAACCTATGAATGAGCAGTTCTTC
d_call: TRBD2; j_call: TRBJ2-7; v_call: TRBV20-1; clone_size: many; cdr3_aa: CSAGTSASYEQYF; cdr3_nt: TGCAGCGCCGGGACTAGCGCCTCCTACGAGCAGTACTTC
d_call: NA; j_call: TRBJ1-2; v_call: TRBV20-1; clone_size: medium-sized; cdr3_aa: CSASRGRANYGYTF; cdr3_nt: TGCAGTGCTAGTAGGGGACGGGCTAACTATGGCTACACCTTC
d_call: NA; j_call: TRBJ2-3; v_call: TRBV11-2; clone_size: many; cdr3_aa: CASSLERGDTQYF; cdr3_nt: TGTGCCAGCAGCTTAGAAAGGGGAGATACGCAGTATTTT
d_call: NA; j_call: TRBJ2-5; v_call: TRBV20-1; clone_size: NA; cdr3_aa: CSARARLEGLQETQYF; cdr3_nt: TGCAGTGCTAGAGCCCGATTAGAGGGCCTGCAAGAGACCCAGTACTTC
d_call: NA; j_call: TRBJ1-2; v_call: TRBV5-1; clone_size: many; cdr3_aa: CASSSGRPSNYGYTF; cdr3_nt: TGCGCCAGCAGCTCCGGACGACCTTCTAACTATGGCTACACCTTC
d_call: TRBD1; j_call: TRBJ2-5; v_call: TRBV19; clone_size: many; cdr3_aa: CASSLDGTGGAKTQYF; cdr3_nt: TGTGCCAGTAGCCTAGATGGGACAGGGGGTGCGAAGACCCAGTACTTC
d_call: NA; j_call: TRBJ1-1; v_call: TRBV19; clone_size: many; cdr3_aa: CASSSGTVNTEAFF; cdr3_nt: TGTGCCAGTAGCTCCGGGACGGTGAACACTGAAGCTTTCTTT
d_call: NA; j_call: TRBJ2-1; v_call: TRBV5-6; clone_size: many; cdr3_aa: CASSLFGNEQFF; cdr3_nt: TGTGCCAGCAGCTTGTTTGGCAATGAGCAGTTCTTC
d_call: TRBD1; j_call: TRBJ1-5; v_call: TRBV6-1; clone_size: many; cdr3_aa: CASRQGLGGQGYQPQHF; cdr3_nt: TGTGCCAGCAGACAAGGCCTAGGTGGACAGGGATATCAGCCCCAGCATTTT
d_call: NA; j_call: TRBJ2-3; v_call: TRBV5-1; clone_size: many; cdr3_aa: CASSLVLEDTDTQYF; cdr3_nt: TGCGCCAGCAGCTTGGTGCTAGAAGACACAGATACGCAGTATTTT
d_call: NA; j_call: TRBJ2-7; v_call: TRBV20-1; clone_size: many; cdr3_aa: CSARFQASEQYF; cdr3_nt: TGCAGTGCTAGGTTCCAGGCAAGCGAGCAGTACTTC
d_call: NA; j_call: TRBJ2-5; v_call: TRBV4-1; clone_size: NA; cdr3_aa: CASSQEGQLVGTQYF; cdr3_nt: TGCGCCAGCAGCCAAGAGGGACAACTAGTCGGGACCCAGTACTTC
d_call: TRBD1; j_call: TRBJ1-6; v_call: TRBV5-1; clone_size: many; cdr3_aa: CASSQGQDNSPLHF; cdr3_nt: TGCGCCAGCAGCCAGGGACAGGATAATTCACCCCTCCACTTT
d_call: TRBD1; j_call: TRBJ2-1; v_call: TRBV27; clone_size: many; cdr3_aa: CASRRDRGLYNEQFF; cdr3_nt: TGTGCCAGCAGACGGGACAGGGGGCTCTACAATGAGCAGTTCTTC
d_call: NA; j_call: TRBJ2-5; v_call: TRBV24-1; clone_size: many; cdr3_aa: CATSSSALFQETQYF; cdr3_nt: TGTGCCACCAGTTCTAGCGCACTCTTCCAAGAGACCCAGTACTTC
d_call: NA; j_call: TRBJ1-5; v_call: TRBV6-2/TRBV6-3; clone_size: many; cdr3_aa: CASKLGNQPQHF; cdr3_nt: TGTGCCAGCAAGTTGGGGAATCAGCCCCAGCATTTT
d_call: NA; j_call: TRBJ2-3; v_call: TRBV11-2; clone_size: NA; cdr3_aa: CASSLDPPTDTQYF; cdr3_nt: TGTGCCAGCAGCTTAGATCCTCCGACAGATACGCAGTATTTT
d_call: NA; j_call: TRBJ2-2; v_call: TRBV5-1; clone_size: many; cdr3_aa: CASSLGQSNTGELFF; cdr3_nt: TGCGCCAGCAGCTTGGGGCAGTCGAACACCGGGGAGCTGTTTTTT
d_call: NA; j_call: TRBJ2-1; v_call: TRBV7-6; clone_size: many; cdr3_aa: CASSSTSSYNEQFF; cdr3_nt: TGTGCCAGCAGCTCCACTAGTTCCTACAATGAGCAGTTCTTC
d_call: NA; j_call: TRBJ1-1; v_call: TRBV7-3; clone_size: NA; cdr3_aa: CASSIWENTEAFF; cdr3_nt: TGTGCCAGCAGCATATGGGAGAACACTGAAGCTTTCTTT